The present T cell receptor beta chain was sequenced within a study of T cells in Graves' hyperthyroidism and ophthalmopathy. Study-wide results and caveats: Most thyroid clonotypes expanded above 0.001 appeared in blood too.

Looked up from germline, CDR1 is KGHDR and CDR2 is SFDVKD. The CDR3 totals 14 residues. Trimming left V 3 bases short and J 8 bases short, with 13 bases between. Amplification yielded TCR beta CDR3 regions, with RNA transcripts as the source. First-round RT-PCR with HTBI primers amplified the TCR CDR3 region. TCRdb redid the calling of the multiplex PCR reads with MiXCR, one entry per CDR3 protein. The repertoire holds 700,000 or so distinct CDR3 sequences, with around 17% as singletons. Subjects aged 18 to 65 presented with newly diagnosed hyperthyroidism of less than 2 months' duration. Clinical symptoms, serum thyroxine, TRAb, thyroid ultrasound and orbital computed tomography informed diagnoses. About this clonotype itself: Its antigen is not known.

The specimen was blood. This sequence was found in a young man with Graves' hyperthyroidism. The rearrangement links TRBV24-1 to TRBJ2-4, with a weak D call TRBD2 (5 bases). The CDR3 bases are TGTGCCACCAGTGATACCGGGGTCCCATACATTCAGTACTTC. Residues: CATSDTGVPYIQYF.